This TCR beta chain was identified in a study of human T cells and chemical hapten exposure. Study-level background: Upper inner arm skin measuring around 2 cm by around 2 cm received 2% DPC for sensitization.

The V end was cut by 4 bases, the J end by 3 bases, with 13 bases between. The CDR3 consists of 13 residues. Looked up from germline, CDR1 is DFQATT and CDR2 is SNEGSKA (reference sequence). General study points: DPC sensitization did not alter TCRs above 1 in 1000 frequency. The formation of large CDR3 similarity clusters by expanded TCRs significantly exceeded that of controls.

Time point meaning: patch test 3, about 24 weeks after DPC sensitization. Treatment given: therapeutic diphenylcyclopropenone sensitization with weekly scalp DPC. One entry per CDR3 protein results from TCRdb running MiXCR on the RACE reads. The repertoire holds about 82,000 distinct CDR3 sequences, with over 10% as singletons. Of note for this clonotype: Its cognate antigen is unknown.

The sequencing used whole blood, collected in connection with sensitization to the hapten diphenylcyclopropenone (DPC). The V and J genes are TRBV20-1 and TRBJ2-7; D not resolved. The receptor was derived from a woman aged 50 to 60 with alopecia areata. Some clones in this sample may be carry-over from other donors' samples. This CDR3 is CSAIPRLDYEQYF. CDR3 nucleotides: TGCAGTGCTATTCCGAGGTTGGACTACGAGCAGTACTTC.